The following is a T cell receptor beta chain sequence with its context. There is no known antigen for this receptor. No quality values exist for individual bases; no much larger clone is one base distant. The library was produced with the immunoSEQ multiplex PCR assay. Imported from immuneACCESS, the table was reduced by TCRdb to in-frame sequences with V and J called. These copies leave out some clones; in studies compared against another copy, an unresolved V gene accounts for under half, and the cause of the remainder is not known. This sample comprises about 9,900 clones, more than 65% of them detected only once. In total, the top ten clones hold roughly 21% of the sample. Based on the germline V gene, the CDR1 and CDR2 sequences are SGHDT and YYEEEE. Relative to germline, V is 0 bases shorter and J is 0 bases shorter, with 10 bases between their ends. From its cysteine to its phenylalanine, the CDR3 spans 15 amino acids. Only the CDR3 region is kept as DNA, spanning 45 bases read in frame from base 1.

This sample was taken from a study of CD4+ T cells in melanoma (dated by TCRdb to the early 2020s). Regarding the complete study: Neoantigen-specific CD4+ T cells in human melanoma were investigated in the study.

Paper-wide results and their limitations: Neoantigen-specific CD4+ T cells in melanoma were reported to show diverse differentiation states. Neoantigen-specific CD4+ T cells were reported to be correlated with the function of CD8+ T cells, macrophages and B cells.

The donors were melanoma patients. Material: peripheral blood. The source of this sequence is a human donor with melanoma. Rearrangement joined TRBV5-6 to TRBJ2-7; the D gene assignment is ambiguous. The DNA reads TGTGCCAGCAGCTTGGGTCCGTACTCCTCCTACGAGCAGTACTTC. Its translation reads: CASSLGPYSSYEQYF.